The 11 T cell receptor beta chains below all came from one sample that was sequenced in a study of shared clonotypes between healthy human individuals. The data were produced by immunoSEQ multiplex PCR, yet TCRdb's version contains in-frame clones alone and is incomplete. The sample records approximately 940,000 clones, around three quarters being singletons. The material sequenced was memory CD4+ T cells sorted from blood. The sample's subset: CD45RA-negative fraction. The source is a man younger than 30 in good health.

This clone was observed many times. The chain couples TRBV30 to TRBJ2-5; D is unresolved. CDR1 and CDR2 (germline): GTSNPN, SVGIG (reference sequence). The CDR3 is 13 residues long. V dropped 0 bases and J dropped 2 bases, with 7 bases sitting between them. The CDR3 DNA is TGTGCCTGGAGTGTTCTTAATCAAGAGACCCAGTACTTC. This translates into CAWSVLNQETQYF.

This clone was seen more than once but under ten times. This rearrangement joins TRBV2 to TRBJ1-2, with D maybe TRBD1 (6 bases). The CDR3 extends over 12 amino acids. Germline V gene sequence: CDR1 SNHLY, CDR2 FYNNEI. The germline V and J ends were trimmed by 4 bases and 5 bases, with 8 bases remaining between them. The CDR3 spells CASSVQGYGYTF. The DNA for the CDR3 is TGTGCCAGCAGTGTACAGGGTTATGGCTACACCTTC.

The chain uses TRBV19 and TRBJ1-2, with unresolved D. Germline CDR1 reads LNHDA; CDR2 reads SQIVND (reference sequence). The CDR3 length is 14 residues. V was pared by 3 bases and J by 11 bases, with 19 bases between. The CDR3 bases are TGTGCCAGTAGTATTGACGGACGGCAGGTGGGATACACCTTC. This sequence encodes CASSIDGRQVGYTF.

This clone was seen at least ten times. Other DNA variants within this sample encode the same CDR3. The CDR3 here is CASSLGGGRNTGELFF. The CDR3, as DNA: TGTGCCAGCAGTTTAGGTGGGGGGAGAAACACCGGGGAGCTGTTTTTT. The chain couples TRBV27 to TRBJ2-2, with D possibly being TRBD2 (6 bases). Germline V gene lookup returns CDR1 MNHEY and CDR2 SMNVEV (reference sequence). This CDR3 has 16 amino acids. V dropped 2 bases and J dropped 2 bases, with 12 bases sitting between them.

The chain employs TRBV28 and TRBJ1-1; 9 bases line up with TRBD1. The germline gives CDR1 MDHEN, CDR2 SYDVKM. The CDR3 contains 15 residues. The V segment lost 7 bases and the J segment 2 bases; nucleotides outside the gene matches: 8. In nucleotides, the CDR3 is TGTGCCAGCACCGCGGGGGACAGGGTAAACACTGAAGCTTTCTTT. Amino acid sequence: CASTAGDRVNTEAFF.

The chain combines TRBV28 with TRBJ2-6, with D possibly being TRBD1 (5 bases). Germline V gives CDR1 MDHEN, CDR2 SYDVKM. The CDR3 is 15 residues long. Trimming took off 2 bases at V and 2 bases at J, with 7 bases between the two ends. CDR3 protein: CASSLLGAGANVLTF. Here the CDR3 DNA reads TGTGCCAGCAGTTTACTAGGGGCTGGGGCCAACGTCCTGACTTTC. The full variable domain, rest sourced from reference TRBV28 and TRBJ2-6, is DVKVTQSSRYLVKRTGEKVFLECVQDMDHENMFWYRQDPGLGLRLIYFSYDVKMKEKGDIPEGYSVSREKKERFSLILESASTNQTSMYLCASSLLGAGANVLTFGAGSRLTVL.

The rearrangement links TRBV27 to TRBJ2-5; TRBD2 might be the D (6 bases). Germline V CDR1 and CDR2: MNHEY, SMNVEV (reference sequence). V gave up 4 bases and J gave up 1 base, with 16 bases separating them. The CDR3 consists of 16 residues. CDR3 amino acids: CASSSRRRGFQETQYF. DNA of the CDR3: TGTGCCAGCAGTTCCCGTAGGAGGGGATTCCAAGAGACCCAGTACTTC.

The V gene is TRBV12-2, the J gene TRBJ2-1; the table's TRBD1 call for D was not verified on the DNA. TRBV12-2 is a documented pseudogene. This CDR3 contains 19 residues. CDR3 in DNA: TGTGCAAGTCGCTTATCGCTCCCTAACCGGGACAGACCCTACAATGAGCAGTTCTTC. This translates into CASRLSLPNRDRPYNEQFF.

The chain recombines TRBV13 with TRBJ1-1; weak D call: TRBD1 (5 bases). V lost 5 bases and J 0 bases, leaving 13 bases between the germline ends. Germline values: CDR1 PRHDT, CDR2 FYEKMQ (reference sequence). The CDR3 consists of 15 residues. The DNA of the CDR3 is TGTGCCAGCAGCCCGATGGGACCGCTGAACACTGAAGCTTTCTTT. This encodes CASSPMGPLNTEAFF.

The chain carries TRBV5-5 and TRBJ1-2; the match to TRBD1 covers 9 bases. Germline lookup yields CDR1 SGHKS and CDR2 YYEKEE (reference sequence). The junction had 12 bases not matched to a gene; V was cut back by 5 bases and J by 4 bases. This CDR3 contains 16 residues. The CDR3 bases are TGTGCCAGCAGTCCCGGTCCGGGACAGGGATTCTATGGCTACACCTTC. It specifies CASSPGPGQGFYGYTF.

The J gene is TRBJ1-1, the V gene TRBV10-3, with TRBD1 as a possible D gene (6 bases). The CDR3 totals 13 residues. Germline-derived CDR1 and CDR2 are ENHRY and SYGVKD. Trimming pared 7 bases from V and 4 bases from J, leaving 13 bases between. CDR3 in DNA: TGTGCCATCACTTCGAACAGGGCCACTGAAGCTTTCTTT. This encodes CAITSNRATEAFF.